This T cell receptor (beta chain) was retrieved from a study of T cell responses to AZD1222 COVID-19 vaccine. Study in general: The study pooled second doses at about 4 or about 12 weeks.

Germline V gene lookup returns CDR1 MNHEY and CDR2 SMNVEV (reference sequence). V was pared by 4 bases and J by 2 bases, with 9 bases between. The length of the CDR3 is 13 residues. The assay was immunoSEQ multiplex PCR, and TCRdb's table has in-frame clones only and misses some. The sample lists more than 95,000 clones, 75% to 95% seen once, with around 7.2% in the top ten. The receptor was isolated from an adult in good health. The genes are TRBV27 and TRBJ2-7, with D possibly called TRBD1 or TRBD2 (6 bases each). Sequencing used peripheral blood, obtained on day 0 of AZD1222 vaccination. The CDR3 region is CASSYRGPYEQYF. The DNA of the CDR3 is TGTGCCAGCAGTTACCGGGGGCCCTACGAGCAGTACTTC.